This T cell receptor (beta chain) is from a study of CD4+ T cells in melanoma (dated by TCRdb to about 2022). About the investigation overall: The study investigated neoantigen-specific CD4+ T cells in human melanoma. What the authors observed across the whole study: Diverse differentiation states were reported to be shown by neoantigen-specific CD4+ T cells in melanoma. The report described a correlation between neoantigen-specific CD4+ T cells and the function of CD8+ T cells, macrophages and B cells.

The method was the immunoSEQ multiplex PCR assay. TCRdb stores this immuneACCESS table with in-frame sequences only. Part of the clones is absent; in the studies checked, under half of the shortfall reflects unresolved V genes, and no reason is known for the rest. The sample records roughly 140,000 clones, roughly 91% of which are singletons. 1.5% of the sample is taken by the ten largest. From the cysteine up to the phenylalanine, the CDR3 has a length of 13 residues. The entry retains the CDR3 DNA only, 39 bases that are in frame from base 1. V is pared back by 4 bases and J by 2 bases, with 9 bases lying between the germline termini. Concerning this clone itself: What antigen it recognizes has not been identified. Base-call qualities are not available, and no considerably larger clone is one nucleotide away.

The donors were melanoma patients. The sequence is built from TRBV23-1 and TRBJ2-7, with no confidently assigned D gene. TRBV23-1 is annotated as an ORF whose role is uncertain. This receptor was identified in a human donor with melanoma. CDR3 region: CASSRRMAYEQYF. The nucleotide sequence is TGCGCCAGCAGTCGCAGGATGGCCTACGAGCAGTACTTC.